Sequencing of this T cell receptor beta chain was carried out in a study of response to subunit inactivated influenza vaccine. From the RT-PCR reads, TCRdb called clonotypes with MiXCR, one entry per CDR3 protein. The repertoire holds roughly 540,000 distinct CDR3 sequences, with approximately 20% as singletons. This CDR3 is 13 amino acids long. V lost 5 bases and J 4 bases, leaving 9 bases between the germline ends. Germline values: CDR1 SGHTA, CDR2 FQGNSA. The data also belong to a second study, concerning T cells expressing NK-cell markers. Per that paper: The cDNA for TCR beta came from 5'RACE template switching with UMIs.

The clonotype comes from a man over 45 who received an inactivated influenza vaccine. Sequenced material: CD4+ T cells sorted from PBMCs, taken roughly 12 days after vaccination. The chain is built from TRBV7-2 and TRBJ1-5, with D maybe TRBD1 (5 bases). In DNA form, the CDR3 reads TGTGCCAGCAGCCTCTACAGGAATCAGCCCCAGCATTTT. Its translation is CASSLYRNQPQHF.